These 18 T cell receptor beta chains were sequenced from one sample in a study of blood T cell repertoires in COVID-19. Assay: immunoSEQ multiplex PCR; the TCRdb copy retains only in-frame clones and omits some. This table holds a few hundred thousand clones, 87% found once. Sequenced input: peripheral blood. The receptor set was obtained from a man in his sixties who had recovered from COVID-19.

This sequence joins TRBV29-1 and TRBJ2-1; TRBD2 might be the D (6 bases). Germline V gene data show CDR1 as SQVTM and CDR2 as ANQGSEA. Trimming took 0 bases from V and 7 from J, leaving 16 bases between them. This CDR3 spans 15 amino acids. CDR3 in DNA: TGCAGCGTTGAAGACTTTACCGCGGGACGGAATGAGCAGTTCTTC. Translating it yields CSVEDFTAGRNEQFF.

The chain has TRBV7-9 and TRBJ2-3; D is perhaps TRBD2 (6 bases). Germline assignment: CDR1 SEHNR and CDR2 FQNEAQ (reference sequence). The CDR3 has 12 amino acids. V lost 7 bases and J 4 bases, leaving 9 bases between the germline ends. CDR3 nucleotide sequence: TGTGCCAGCACCCCTAGCGCAGATACGCAGTATTTT. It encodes CASTPSADTQYF.

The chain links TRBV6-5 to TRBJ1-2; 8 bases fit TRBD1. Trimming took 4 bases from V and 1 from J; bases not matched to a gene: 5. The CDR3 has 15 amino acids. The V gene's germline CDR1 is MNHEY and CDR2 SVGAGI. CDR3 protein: CASSLSTGVNYGYTF. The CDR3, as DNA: TGTGCCAGCAGTTTATCGACAGGGGTTAACTATGGCTACACCTTC.

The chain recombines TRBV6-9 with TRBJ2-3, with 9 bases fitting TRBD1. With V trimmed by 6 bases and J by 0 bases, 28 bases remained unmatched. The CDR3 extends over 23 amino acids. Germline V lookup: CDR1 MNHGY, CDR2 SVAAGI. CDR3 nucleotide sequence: TGTGCCAGCAGATTAGCCGTTATGGGATTCCGGGACAGGGTCTCCAAAAGCACAGATACGCAGTATTTT. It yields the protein CASRLAVMGFRDRVSKSTDTQYF.

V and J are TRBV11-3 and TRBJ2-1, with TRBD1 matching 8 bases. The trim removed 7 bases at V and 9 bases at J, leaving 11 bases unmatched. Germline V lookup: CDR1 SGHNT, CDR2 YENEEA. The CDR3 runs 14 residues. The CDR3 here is CASTPGQGNSEQFF. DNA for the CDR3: TGTGCCAGCACCCCCGGACAGGGTAACAGTGAGCAGTTCTTC.

The DNA of the CDR3 is TGTGCCAGCAGTCTCTCTAAAAACTATGGCTACACCTTC. The encoded protein is CASSLSKNYGYTF. The J gene is TRBJ1-2, the V gene TRBV12-3 or TRBV12-4; no firm D call. The CDR3 covers 13 residues. The V end lost 5 bases, the J end lost 2 bases, and 9 bases lay between the germline ends.

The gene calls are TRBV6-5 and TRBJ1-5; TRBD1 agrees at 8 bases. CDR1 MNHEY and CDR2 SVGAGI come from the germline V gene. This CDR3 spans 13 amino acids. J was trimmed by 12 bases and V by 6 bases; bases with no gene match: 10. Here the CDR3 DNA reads TGTGCCAGCAGAACCGGACAGGGCTTGATCCAGCATTTT. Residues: CASRTGQGLIQHF.

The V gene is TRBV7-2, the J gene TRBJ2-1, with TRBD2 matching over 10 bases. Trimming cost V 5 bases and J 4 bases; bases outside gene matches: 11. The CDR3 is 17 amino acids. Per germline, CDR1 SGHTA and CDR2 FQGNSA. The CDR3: CASSRQRGSGRYNEQFF. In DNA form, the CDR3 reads TGTGCCAGCAGCCGCCAAAGAGGTAGCGGGAGGTACAATGAGCAGTTCTTC.

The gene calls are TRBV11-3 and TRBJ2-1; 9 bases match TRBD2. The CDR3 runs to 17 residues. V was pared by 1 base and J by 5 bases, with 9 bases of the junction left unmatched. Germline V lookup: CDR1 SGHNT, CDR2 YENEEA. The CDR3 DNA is TGTGCCAGCAGCTTAGTATCCATTGCGGGAGGGGACAATGAGCAGTTCTTC. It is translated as CASSLVSIAGGDNEQFF.

In DNA form, the CDR3 reads TGTGCCAGCATTCCAAGACAGGGGGCATCTGATGGCTACACCTTC. As protein: CASIPRQGASDGYTF. The chain joins TRBV6-5 to TRBJ1-2; 10 positions match TRBD1. Germline V gene lookup returns CDR1 MNHEY and CDR2 SVGAGI. This CDR3 region has 15 residues. Trimming took 7 bases from V and 6 from J; bases not matched to a gene: 11.

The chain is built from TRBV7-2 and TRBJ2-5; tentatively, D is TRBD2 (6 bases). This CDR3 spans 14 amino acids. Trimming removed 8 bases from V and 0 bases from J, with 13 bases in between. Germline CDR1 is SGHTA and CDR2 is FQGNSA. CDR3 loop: CASDFSGYQETQYF. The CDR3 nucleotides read TGTGCCAGCGACTTTAGCGGATACCAAGAGACCCAGTACTTC.

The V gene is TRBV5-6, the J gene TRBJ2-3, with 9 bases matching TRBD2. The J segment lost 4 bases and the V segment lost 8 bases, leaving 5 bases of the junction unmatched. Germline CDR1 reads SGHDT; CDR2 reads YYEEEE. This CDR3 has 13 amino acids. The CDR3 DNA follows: TGTGCCAGTGGCGGGGGGGCCTCAGATACGCAGTATTTT. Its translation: CASGGGASDTQYF.

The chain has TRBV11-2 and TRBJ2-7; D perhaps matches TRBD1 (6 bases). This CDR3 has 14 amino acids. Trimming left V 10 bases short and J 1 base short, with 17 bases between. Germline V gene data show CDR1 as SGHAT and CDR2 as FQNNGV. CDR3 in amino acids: CATVGQRQSYEQYF. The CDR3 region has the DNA TGTGCCACCGTTGGACAGAGGCAGTCCTACGAGCAGTACTTC.

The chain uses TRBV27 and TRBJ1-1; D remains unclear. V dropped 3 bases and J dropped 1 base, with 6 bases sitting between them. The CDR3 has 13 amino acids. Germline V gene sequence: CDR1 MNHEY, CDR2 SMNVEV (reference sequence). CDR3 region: CASSFSTNTEAFF. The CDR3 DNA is TGTGCCAGCAGTTTTAGCACGAACACTGAAGCTTTCTTT.

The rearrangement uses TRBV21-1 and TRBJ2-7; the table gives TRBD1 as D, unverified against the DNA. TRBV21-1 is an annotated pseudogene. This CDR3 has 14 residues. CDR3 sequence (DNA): TGTGCCAGCAGCAAGGACAGGGGCAACTACGAGCAGTACTTC. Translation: CASSKDRGNYEQYF.

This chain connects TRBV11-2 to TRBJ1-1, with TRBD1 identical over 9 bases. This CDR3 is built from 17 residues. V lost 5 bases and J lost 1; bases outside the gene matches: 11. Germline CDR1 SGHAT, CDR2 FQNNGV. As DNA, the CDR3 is TGTGCCAGCAGCCCCCGGGGTGGGACAGGGCGGAACACTGAAGCTTTCTTT. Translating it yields CASSPRGGTGRNTEAFF.

The CDR3 loop is CSVAFTGGFDYGYTF. The CDR3 coding sequence is TGCAGCGTTGCATTTACAGGGGGCTTCGACTATGGCTACACCTTC. The chain employs TRBV29-1 and TRBJ1-2; 9 nucleotides match TRBD1. Trimming cost V 4 bases and J 3 bases; bases outside gene matches: 9. Germline V gene lookup returns CDR1 SQVTM and CDR2 ANQGSEA. The CDR3 covers 15 residues.

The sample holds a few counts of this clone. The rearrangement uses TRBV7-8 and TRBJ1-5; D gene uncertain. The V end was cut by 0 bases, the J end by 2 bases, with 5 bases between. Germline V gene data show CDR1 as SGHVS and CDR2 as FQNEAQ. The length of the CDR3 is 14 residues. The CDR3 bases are TGTGCCAGCAGCTTAGCGAGTCGCAATCAGCCCCAGCATTTT. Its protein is CASSLASRNQPQHF.